One sample yielded the 22 T cell receptor beta chains listed below, sequenced in a study of spatial heterogeneity in lung cancer. As to time point: sample taken at primary tumor resection. The study sequenced unsorted whole RNA from tumor, nontumor lung or frozen PBMC. TCRdb re-called the 5' RACE reads with MiXCR, one entry per CDR3 protein. The sample consists of around 87,000 distinct CDR3 sequences, approximately 12% of them appearing once. Material: PBMCs, obtained at surgery. These receptors were taken from a male donor with early-stage non-small cell lung cancer.

This clonotype was detected ten times or more. This rearrangement joins TRBV5-1 to TRBJ2-2; 7 positions agree with TRBD1. The trim removed 4 bases at V and 6 bases at J, leaving 6 bases unmatched. Per the germline V gene, CDR1 is SGHRS and CDR2 is YFSETQ. This CDR3 comprises 14 residues. The CDR3 spells CASSLRQGAGELFF. The CDR3 DNA reads as TGCGCCAGCAGCCTCCGACAGGGAGCCGGGGAGCTGTTTTTT.

The chain links TRBV20-1 to TRBJ2-1; D not resolved. Trimming stripped 4 bases from V and 0 bases from J, with 13 bases between. Per germline, CDR1 DFQATT and CDR2 SNEGSKA (reference sequence). The CDR3 consists of 15 residues. CDR3 nucleotide sequence: TGCAGTGCTAATTTAAGGGTTAGCTCCTACAATGAGCAGTTCTTC. This encodes CSANLRVSSYNEQFF.

V and J are TRBV5-1 and TRBJ2-1; 12 nucleotides agree with TRBD2. CDR3 length equals 15 residues. The V gene's germline CDR1 is SGHRS and CDR2 YFSETQ. V shed 5 bases and J 5 bases; nucleotides not matched to a gene: 5. CDR3 sequence: CASRTSGSVNNEQFF. The CDR3 DNA follows: TGCGCCAGCAGGACTAGCGGGAGCGTCAACAATGAGCAGTTCTTC.

J is TRBJ1-6 and V is TRBV20-1; 7 nucleotides match TRBD1. Per germline, CDR1 DFQATT and CDR2 SNEGSKA (reference sequence). With 0 bases clipped from V and 8 bases from J, the junction kept 7 bases outside the gene matches. The CDR3 contains 15 residues. The CDR3 loop is CSARDRTGADSPLHF. CDR3 sequence (DNA): TGCAGTGCTAGAGACCGAACAGGGGCGGATTCACCCCTCCACTTT.

This clonotype turned up a few times. V usage is TRBV20-1 and J usage is TRBJ2-5; D might be TRBD1 or TRBD2, each matching 5 bases. From germline, CDR1 is DFQATT and CDR2 SNEGSKA (reference sequence). V dropped 6 bases and J dropped 0 bases, with 14 bases sitting between them. The CDR3 is made up of 14 amino acids. CDR3 DNA sequence: TGCAGTGCCGAAGAGGGACCGTACCAAGAGACCCAGTACTTC. Its translation is CSAEEGPYQETQYF.

The chain uses TRBV7-8 and TRBJ2-1; 7 nucleotides align to TRBD2. V gave up 2 bases and J gave up 9 bases; unmatched junction bases: 7. CDR3 size: 14 residues. In germline, CDR1 is SGHVS, CDR2 FQNEAQ. This CDR3 is CASSLSSPGGEQFF. The CDR3 DNA reads TGTGCCAGCAGCTTAAGCTCTCCGGGGGGTGAGCAGTTCTTC.

Details on this clonotype: At one of its ends the junction is not consistent with the germline gene, which may arise from a read error. The CDR3 spells CATSVTSGTTDMQYF. The CDR3 DNA reads TGTGCCACCAGTGTAACTAGCGGGACGACAGATATGCAGTATTTT. The genes are TRBV24-1 and TRBJ2-3, with 10 bases that match TRBD2. CDR1 is KGHDR and CDR2 is SFDVKD in the germline V gene. The CDR3 contains 15 residues.

The chain joins TRBV6-2 or TRBV6-3 to TRBJ2-7; TRBD2 matches at 12 bases. J gave up 2 bases and V 5 bases, and 7 bases lay outside the gene matches. The CDR3 is 16 amino acids. Germline V gene data show CDR1 as MNHEY and CDR2 as SVGEGT. The CDR3: CASSHWTSGKTYEQYF. The DNA of the CDR3 is TGTGCCAGCAGTCACTGGACTAGCGGGAAGACCTACGAGCAGTACTTC.

The J gene is TRBJ2-3, the V gene TRBV5-4, with 9 positions matching TRBD1. Germline CDR1 SGHNT, CDR2 YYREEE (reference sequence). Trimming at V came to 5 bases and at J to 5 bases, leaving 3 bases not matched to a gene. This CDR3 has 13 residues. In DNA form, the CDR3 reads TGTGCCAGCAGGGGACAGGGTGGAGATACGCAGTATTTT. Its translation: CASRGQGGDTQYF. Complete variable domain (other parts from reference TRBV5-4 and TRBJ2-3): ETGVTQSPTHLIKTRGQQVTLRCSSQSGHNTVSWYQQALGQGPQFIFQYYREEENGRGNFPPRFSGLQFPNYSSELNVNALELDDSALYLCASRGQGGDTQYFGPGTRLTVL.

This clonotype has ten or more counts. This sequence joins TRBV29-1 and TRBJ1-4; a weak D match, TRBD1 (6 bases). This CDR3 is 14 amino acids long. Germline values: CDR1 SQVTM, CDR2 ANQGSEA. V was trimmed by 4 bases and J by 9 bases, leaving 18 bases between them. The DNA for the CDR3 is TGCAGCGTTGCCTCGGACAGTCGGGTTCAAAAACTGTTTTTT. This codes for CSVASDSRVQKLFF.

This clonotype has a handful of counts. V gene TRBV7-8 combines with J gene TRBJ2-5, with TRBD2 matching 8 bases. This CDR3 spans 16 amino acids. V was pared by 3 bases and J by 5 bases, with 11 bases of the junction left unmatched. Germline V lookup: CDR1 SGHVS, CDR2 FQNEAQ. The CDR3 loop is CASSFPSGRAGETQYF. As DNA, the CDR3 is TGTGCCAGCAGCTTCCCCTCCGGGAGGGCCGGGGAGACCCAGTACTTC.

The table lists this clonotype with a few counts. The chain carries TRBV5-1 and TRBJ1-2; TRBD1 might be the D (5 bases). Looked up from germline, CDR1 is SGHRS and CDR2 is YFSETQ. V was clipped by 2 bases and J by 7 bases, with 12 bases between them. The CDR3 consists of 13 residues. CDR3: CASSFRGDSGYTF. CDR3 DNA: TGCGCCAGCAGCTTCCGTGGAGACAGTGGCTACACCTTC.

This clonotype has only a few counts. This sequence joins TRBV11-2 and TRBJ1-5; D remains ambiguous. Trimming removed 0 bases at V and 2 bases at J, with 8 bases between. Germline CDR1 SGHAT, CDR2 FQNNGV. CDR3 length: 15 residues. The CDR3 loop reads CASSLDHGGNQPQHF. The DNA for the CDR3 is TGTGCCAGCAGCTTAGATCATGGCGGCAATCAGCCCCAGCATTTT.

This clonotype was found a few times. The genes are TRBV7-2 and TRBJ1-4, with 8 bases fitting TRBD1. Trimming at V came to 4 bases and at J to 1 base, leaving 8 bases not matched to a gene. In germline, CDR1 is SGHTA, CDR2 FQGNSA. The CDR3 spans 17 residues. The CDR3 DNA follows: TGTGCCAGCAGCTCCCAGGGGGCGCGGGGAACTAATGAAAAACTGTTTTTT. This sequence encodes CASSSQGARGTNEKLFF.

The V gene is TRBV10-3, the J gene TRBJ2-1, with D possibly matching TRBD2 (6 bases). This CDR3 comprises 12 residues. V was trimmed by 4 bases and J by 7 bases, leaving 8 bases between them. Germline values: CDR1 ENHRY, CDR2 SYGVKD. The CDR3 sequence is CAISGGENEQFF. The DNA for the CDR3 is TGTGCCATCAGTGGCGGGGAGAATGAGCAGTTCTTC.

The chain couples TRBV6-1 to TRBJ1-1; D unresolved. V was cut by 8 bases and J by 3 bases, with 22 bases left in between. From germline, CDR1 is MNHNS and CDR2 SASEGT. The CDR3 is 16 amino acids. The CDR3, as DNA: TGTGCCAGCTTCCAGCCGGGCTACGGTGGATACACTGAAGCTTTCTTT. It yields the protein CASFQPGYGGYTEAFF.

This sequence joins TRBV11-2 and TRBJ1-3, with D perhaps matching TRBD1 (5 bases). This CDR3 spans 14 amino acids. Germline V CDR1 and CDR2: SGHAT, FQNNGV. Trimming left V 4 bases short and J 8 bases short, with 15 bases between. DNA for the CDR3: TGTGCCAGCAGCTCGGGTCTCCTGGGGGACACCATATATTTT. As protein: CASSSGLLGDTIYF.

At least ten counts were recorded for this clonotype. The genes are TRBV29-1 and TRBJ1-1, with TRBD1 matching 7 bases. Per germline, CDR1 SQVTM and CDR2 ANQGSEA. This CDR3 is built from 12 residues. J was trimmed by 7 bases and V by 4 bases; bases with no gene match: 6. CDR3: CSVAAGQIEAFF. The CDR3 region has the DNA TGCAGCGTTGCGGCGGGACAGATTGAAGCTTTCTTT.

This clonotype came up a few times. V usage is TRBV20-1 and J usage is TRBJ1-2; 7 bases map to TRBD1. This CDR3 spans 13 amino acids. Germline loops: CDR1 DFQATT, CDR2 SNEGSKA (reference sequence). V gave up 6 bases and J gave up 2 bases; unmatched junction bases: 6. This CDR3 is CSARQGWNYGYTF. CDR3 nucleotide sequence: TGCAGTGCCAGACAGGGCTGGAACTATGGCTACACCTTC.

V and J are TRBV7-9 and TRBJ1-1; 9 nucleotides line up with TRBD1. The germline V gene has CDR1 SEHNR and CDR2 FQNEAQ (reference sequence). The CDR3 has 13 residues. With 6 bases clipped from V and 4 bases from J, the junction kept 3 bases outside the gene matches. In nucleotides, the CDR3 is TGTGCCAGCAGATCGGACAGGGGCACTGAAGCTTTCTTT. As protein: CASRSDRGTEAFF. The variable domain in full, completed from reference TRBV7-9 and TRBJ1-1, reads DTGVSQNPRHKITKRGQNVTFRCDPISEHNRLYWYRQTLGQGPEFLTYFQNEAQLEKSRLLSDRFSAERPKGSFSTLEIQRTEQGDSAMYLCASRSDRGTEAFFGQGTRLTVV.

The CDR3 sequence: CSARGTGDEKLFF. The CDR3 region has the DNA TGCAGTGCTAGAGGGACAGGGGATGAAAAACTGTTTTTT. The V gene is TRBV20-1, the J gene TRBJ1-4; TRBD1 matches at 9 bases. The V gene end was trimmed by 1 base and the J gene end by 6 bases; junction bases not matched to a gene: 0. The V gene's germline CDR1 is DFQATT and CDR2 SNEGSKA (reference sequence). This CDR3 spans 13 amino acids.

The chain couples TRBV5-1 to TRBJ2-2, with D uncertain. The CDR3 has 14 amino acids. V lost 6 bases to trimming and J lost 0 bases, with 9 bases between them. CDR1 is SGHRS, CDR2 YFSETQ, per germline. CDR3 coding DNA: TGCGCCAGCAAGACAAACGCGAACACCGGGGAGCTGTTTTTT. It specifies CASKTNANTGELFF.